This TCR beta chain originates from a study of CD8+ T cells in alopecia areata. Study as a whole: The study gave treated patients oral tofacitinib at 5 to 10 mg twice daily. Findings and caveats of the study: Researchers reported that TCR sharing among patients proved less clear than in mice, possibly HLA-linked. Scalp lesions, especially in alopecia totalis/universalis, had higher clonality than normal scalp.

Sorting of PBMCs yielded the CD4+ and CD8+ T cells. Reverse transcription of extracted RNA yielded cDNA, which provided the sequencing template. Sequenced by immunoSEQ multiplex PCR; TCRdb stores in-frame clones only, minus some. This table holds about 130,000 clones, roughly 54% found once. The table lists this clone with a count of one. Its antigen is unidentified. CDR3 length equals 16 residues. CDR1 and CDR2 from the germline V gene are SGHTA and FQGNSA. V was shortened by 1 base and J by 4 bases, with 14 bases between the two germline ends. Sequenced material: CD4+ T cells sorted from blood, taken at week 0. The receptor comes from a human donor with alopecia areata. The chain uses TRBV7-2 and TRBJ2-1, with TRBD1 as a possible D gene (6 bases). Here the CDR3 reads CASSLVAQGKYNEQFF. CDR3 DNA sequence: TGTGCCAGCAGCTTAGTGGCCCAGGGGAAATACAATGAGCAGTTCTTC.